This T cell receptor (beta chain) was observed in a study of T cells expressing NK-cell markers. Study context: Sorted CD3+CD56+NKG2C+, CD3+CD56+NKG2C- and CD3+CD56-NKG2C+ T-cell subsets were beta-chain profiled.

Study outcomes and limitations: The HCMV specificity of the expanded NKG2C+ T cell clones stayed unresolved. These clonotypes also led the CD3+CD56-NKG2C+ fraction in a handful of donors. Among CD8+ T cells from over 5 donors, dominant NKG2C+ clonotypes accounted for about 1.0-7.0%.

A word on this clonotype: No antigen is known for it.

No DNA is given; TCRdb re-called the 5' RACE reads and lists each CDR3 protein once. This repertoire includes roughly 180,000 distinct CDR3 sequences. The sample was blood T cells: a sorted CD56 or NKG2C T cell subset, CD4+ or CD8+ T cells, or bulk PBMC T cells (not recorded which). This sequence originates from a woman aged 18 to 69 in good health.

Here the CDR3 reads CASRKTSGGVATQYF. V and J are TRBV2 and TRBJ2-5; TCRdb outputs TRBD2, but without DNA this stays unchecked. CDR1 SNHLY and CDR2 FYNNEI come from the germline V gene. CDR3 size: 15 residues.